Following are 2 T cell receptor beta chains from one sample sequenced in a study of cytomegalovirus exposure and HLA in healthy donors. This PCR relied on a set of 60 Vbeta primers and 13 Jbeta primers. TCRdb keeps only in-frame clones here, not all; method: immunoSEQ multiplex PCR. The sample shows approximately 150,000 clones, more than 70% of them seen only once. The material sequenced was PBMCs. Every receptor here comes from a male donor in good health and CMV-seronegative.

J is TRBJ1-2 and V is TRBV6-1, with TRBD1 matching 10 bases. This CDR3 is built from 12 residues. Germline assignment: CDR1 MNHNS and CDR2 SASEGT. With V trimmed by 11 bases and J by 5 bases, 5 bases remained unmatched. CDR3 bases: TGTGCCGGACAGGGGGTTCAGTATGGCTACACCTTC. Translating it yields CAGQGVQYGYTF.

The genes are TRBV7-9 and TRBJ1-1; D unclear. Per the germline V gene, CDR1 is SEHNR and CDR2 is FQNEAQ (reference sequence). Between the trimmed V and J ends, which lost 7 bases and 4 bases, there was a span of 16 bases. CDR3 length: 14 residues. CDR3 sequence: CASNKPEGGTEAFF. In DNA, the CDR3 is TGTGCCAGCAACAAACCTGAGGGTGGCACTGAAGCTTTCTTT.